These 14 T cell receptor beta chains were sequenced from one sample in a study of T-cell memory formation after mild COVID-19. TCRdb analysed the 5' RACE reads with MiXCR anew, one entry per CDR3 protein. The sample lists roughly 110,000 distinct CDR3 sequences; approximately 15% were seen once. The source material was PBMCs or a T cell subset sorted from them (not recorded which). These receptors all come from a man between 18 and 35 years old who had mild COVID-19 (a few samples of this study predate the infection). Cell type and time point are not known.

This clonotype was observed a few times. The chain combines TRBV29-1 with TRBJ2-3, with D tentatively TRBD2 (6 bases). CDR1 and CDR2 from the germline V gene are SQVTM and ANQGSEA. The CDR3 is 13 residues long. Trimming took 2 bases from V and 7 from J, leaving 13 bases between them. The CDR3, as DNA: TGCAGCGTTGAAAGCGGGTATCTATATACGCAGTATTTT. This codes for CSVESGYLYTQYF.

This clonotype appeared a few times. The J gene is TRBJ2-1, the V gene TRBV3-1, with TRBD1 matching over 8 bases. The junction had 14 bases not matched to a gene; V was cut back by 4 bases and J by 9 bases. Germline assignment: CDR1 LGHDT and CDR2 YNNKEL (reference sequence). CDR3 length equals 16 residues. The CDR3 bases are TGTGCCAGCAGCCCACACGGACAGGGATTTTCTGTTGAGCAGTTCTTC. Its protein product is CASSPHGQGFSVEQFF.

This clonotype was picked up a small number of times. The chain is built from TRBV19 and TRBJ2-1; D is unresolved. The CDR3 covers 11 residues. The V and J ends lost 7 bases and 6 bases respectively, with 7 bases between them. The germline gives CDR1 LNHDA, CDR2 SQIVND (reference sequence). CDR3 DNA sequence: TGTGCCAGTACTTGGGTCAATGAGCAGTTCTTC. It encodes CASTWVNEQFF.

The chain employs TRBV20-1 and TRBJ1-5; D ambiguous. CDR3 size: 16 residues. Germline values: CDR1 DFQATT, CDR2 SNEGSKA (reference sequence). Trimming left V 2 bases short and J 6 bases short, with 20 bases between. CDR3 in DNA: TGCAGTGCTAGACTCCCTGGAGGACCTCGGGGTCAGCCCCAGCATTTT. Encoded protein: CSARLPGGPRGQPQHF.

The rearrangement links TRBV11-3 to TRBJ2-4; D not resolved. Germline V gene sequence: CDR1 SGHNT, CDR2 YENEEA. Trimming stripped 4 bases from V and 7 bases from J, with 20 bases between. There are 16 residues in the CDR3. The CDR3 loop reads CASSCEVAIIGNIQYF. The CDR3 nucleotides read TGTGCCAGCAGCTGCGAGGTTGCAATTATCGGGAACATTCAGTACTTC.

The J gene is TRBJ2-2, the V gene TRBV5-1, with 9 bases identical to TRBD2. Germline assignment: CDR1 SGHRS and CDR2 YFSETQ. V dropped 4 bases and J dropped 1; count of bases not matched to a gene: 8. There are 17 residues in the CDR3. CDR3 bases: TGCGCCAGCAGCCCTCGACGAGCGGGGGGGAACACCGGGGAGCTGTTTTTT. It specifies CASSPRRAGGNTGELFF. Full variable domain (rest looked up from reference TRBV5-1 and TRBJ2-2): KAGVTQTPRYLIKTRGQQVTLSCSPISGHRSVSWYQQTPGQGLQFLFEYFSETQRNKGNFPGRFSGRQFSNSRSEMNVSTLELGDSALYLCASSPRRAGGNTGELFFGEGSRLTVL.

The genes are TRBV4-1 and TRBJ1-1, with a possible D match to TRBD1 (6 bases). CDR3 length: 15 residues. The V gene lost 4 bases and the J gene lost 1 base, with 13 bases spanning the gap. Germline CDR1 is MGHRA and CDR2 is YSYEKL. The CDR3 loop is CASSPPDRPNTEAFF. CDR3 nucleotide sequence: TGCGCCAGCAGCCCTCCAGACAGGCCGAACACTGAAGCTTTCTTT.

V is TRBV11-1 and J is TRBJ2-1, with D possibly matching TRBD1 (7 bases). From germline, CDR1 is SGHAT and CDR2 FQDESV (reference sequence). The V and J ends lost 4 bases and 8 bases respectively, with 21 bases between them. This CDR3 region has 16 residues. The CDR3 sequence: CASSWSDREVSDEQFF. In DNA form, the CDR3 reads TGTGCCAGCAGCTGGAGCGACAGGGAGGTAAGCGATGAGCAGTTCTTC.

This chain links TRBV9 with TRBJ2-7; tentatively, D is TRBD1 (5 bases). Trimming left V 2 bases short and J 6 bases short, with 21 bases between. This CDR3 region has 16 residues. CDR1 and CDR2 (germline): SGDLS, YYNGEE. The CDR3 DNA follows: TGTGCCAGCAGCGTCTGGGCAGGGCCCCTAGGGGTCGAGCAGTACTTC. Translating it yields CASSVWAGPLGVEQYF.

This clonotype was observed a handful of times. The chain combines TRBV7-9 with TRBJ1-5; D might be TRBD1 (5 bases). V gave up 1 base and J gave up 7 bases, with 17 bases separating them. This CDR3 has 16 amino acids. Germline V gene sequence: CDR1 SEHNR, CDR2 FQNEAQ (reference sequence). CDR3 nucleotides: TGTGCCAGCAGCTTAGTAGTGGGGGATACCGGCCAGCCCCAGCATTTT. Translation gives CASSLVVGDTGQPQHF.

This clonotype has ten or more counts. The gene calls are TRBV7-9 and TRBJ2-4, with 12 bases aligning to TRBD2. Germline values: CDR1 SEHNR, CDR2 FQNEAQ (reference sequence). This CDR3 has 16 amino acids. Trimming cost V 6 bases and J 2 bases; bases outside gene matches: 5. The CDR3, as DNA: TGTGCCAGCAGTTGGACTAGCGGGGTATCCAAAAACATTCAGTACTTC. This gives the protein CASSWTSGVSKNIQYF.

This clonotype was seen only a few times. The CDR3 protein is CASSFSGEREYF. The CDR3 DNA reads as TGTGCCAGCAGTTTTTCCGGGGAAAGGGAGTACTTC. This chain connects TRBV12-3 or TRBV12-4 to TRBJ2-7, with D possibly matching TRBD2 (5 bases). This CDR3 contains 12 residues. The V and J ends lost 3 bases and 11 bases respectively, with 14 bases between them.

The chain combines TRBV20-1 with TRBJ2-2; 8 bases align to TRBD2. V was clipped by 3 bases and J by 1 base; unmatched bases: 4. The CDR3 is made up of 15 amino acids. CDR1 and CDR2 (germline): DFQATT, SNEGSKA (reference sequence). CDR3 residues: CSASPLAGNTGELFF. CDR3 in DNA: TGCAGTGCTAGTCCTCTAGCGGGGAACACCGGGGAGCTGTTTTTT.

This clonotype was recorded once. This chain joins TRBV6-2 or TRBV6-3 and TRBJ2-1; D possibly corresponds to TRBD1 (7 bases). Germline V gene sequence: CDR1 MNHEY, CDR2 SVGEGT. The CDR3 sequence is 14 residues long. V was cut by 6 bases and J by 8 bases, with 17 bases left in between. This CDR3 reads CASRVPSRGDEQFF. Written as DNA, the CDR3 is TGTGCCAGCAGGGTTCCTAGCAGGGGGGATGAGCAGTTCTTC.